What follows are 7 T cell receptor beta chains derived from one specimen sequenced in a study of cytomegalovirus exposure and HLA in healthy donors. Both 60 Vbeta primers and 13 Jbeta primers went into the PCR. Using immunoSEQ multiplex PCR, the repertoire was profiled, and TCRdb retains in-frame clones only, with some absent. The sample yields about 110,000 clones, almost 75% seen once. The sample was PBMCs. The receptors were sampled from a man aged 40-49 years in good health and CMV-seronegative.

V and J are TRBV19 and TRBJ1-6, with D unclear. This CDR3 has 16 amino acids. V lost 1 base and J 5 bases, leaving 12 bases between the germline ends. Germline lookup yields CDR1 LNHDA and CDR2 SQIVND (reference sequence). The CDR3 DNA is TGTGCCAGTAGTATAGTATCGGCAGCGCATAATTCACCCCTCCACTTT. Amino acid sequence: CASSIVSAAHNSPLHF.

The chain employs TRBV18 and TRBJ1-1, with D unresolved. V dropped 2 bases and J dropped 3 bases, with 7 bases sitting between them. Germline assignment: CDR1 KGHSH and CDR2 LQKENI. This CDR3 contains 13 residues. As DNA, the CDR3 is TGTGCCAGCTCACCAGGGGAGGACACTGAAGCTTTCTTT. This codes for CASSPGEDTEAFF.

V is TRBV11-2 and J is TRBJ1-5, with unresolved D. CDR3 size: 15 residues. V was pared by 1 base and J by 0 bases, with 7 bases between. Germline V gene lookup returns CDR1 SGHAT and CDR2 FQNNGV. In DNA form, the CDR3 reads TGTGCCAGCAGCTTAGGTCCAGGTAGCAATCAGCCCCAGCATTTT. This codes for CASSLGPGSNQPQHF. Together with reference TRBV11-2 and TRBJ1-5, the CDR3 gives the full variable domain: EAGVAQSPRYKIIEKRQSVAFWCNPISGHATLYWYQQILGQGPKLLIQFQNNGVVDDSQLPKDRFSAERLKGVDSTLKIQPAKLEDSAVYLCASSLGPGSNQPQHFGDGTRLSIL.

The chain combines TRBV18 with TRBJ2-1, with a tentative D call TRBD1 (6 bases). Trimming left V 0 bases short and J 2 bases short, with 11 bases between. The CDR3 sequence is 16 residues long. Germline CDR1 and CDR2: KGHSH and LQKENI. The CDR3 spells CASSPPPGATYNEQFF. The CDR3 DNA sequence: TGTGCCAGCTCACCACCGCCAGGGGCCACCTACAATGAGCAGTTCTTC.

The CDR3 DNA is TGTGCCAGCAGCTTCCGGCTCACAGGGGGAAACACCATATATTTT. It codes for CASSFRLTGGNTIYF. The chain employs TRBV13 and TRBJ1-3; D may be TRBD1 (6 bases). V gave up 3 bases and J gave up 4 bases, with 13 bases separating them. Germline lookup yields CDR1 PRHDT and CDR2 FYEKMQ (reference sequence). The CDR3 has 15 amino acids. Drawing the rest from reference TRBV13 and TRBJ1-3, the complete variable domain is AAGVIQSPRHLIKEKRETATLKCYPIPRHDTVYWYQQGPGQDPQFLISFYEKMQSDKGSIPDRFSAQQFSDYHSELNMSSLELGDSALYFCASSFRLTGGNTIYFGEGSWLTVV.

The chain joins TRBV14 to TRBJ1-1, with D hard to call. Germline CDR1 is SGHDN and CDR2 is FVKESK. V was clipped by 1 base and J by 6 bases, with 9 bases between them. The CDR3 runs 13 residues. The CDR3, as DNA: TGTGCCAGCAGCCAAGCGGGCGGGGCTGAAGCTTTCTTT. Its translation: CASSQAGGAEAFF.

This clone was detected only a few times. This chain joins TRBV4-3 and TRBJ1-2, with TRBD1 identical over 11 bases. This CDR3 spans 16 amino acids. J lost 5 bases, V lost 4 bases, and 9 bases had no gene match. Looked up from germline, CDR1 is LGHNA and CDR2 is YSLEER. CDR3 bases: TGCGCCAGCAGCCGGACAGGGGGCCTTCCCGAATATGGCTACACCTTC. Its protein is CASSRTGGLPEYGYTF.